Each of the 2 T cell receptor beta chains below was sequenced from the same sample in a study of blood T cell repertoires in COVID-19. Clones were sequenced by immunoSEQ multiplex PCR, and TCRdb holds only the in-frame ones, with some missing. The data show a few hundred thousand clones, more than 90% seen once. Sequencing input: PBMCs or T cells enriched from blood (not recorded which). The source is a woman aged 25 to 45 who had recovered from COVID-19.

The chain combines TRBV3-1 (or the pseudogene TRBV3-2) with TRBJ2-7; D unresolved. The CDR3 extends over 13 amino acids. Between the trimmed V and J ends, which lost 2 bases and 6 bases, there was a span of 11 bases. Germline values: CDR1 LGHDT, CDR2 YNNKEL (reference sequence). The CDR3 DNA reads TGTGCCAGCAGCCAAACCGTTTCCGGCGAGCAGTACTTC. Amino acids: CASSQTVSGEQYF.

V and J are TRBV28 and TRBJ2-3, with 9 bases lining up with TRBD1. The CDR3 extends over 15 amino acids. V shed 7 bases, J shed 5 bases, and the junction held 10 bases outside the gene matches. Germline V gene lookup returns CDR1 MDHEN and CDR2 SYDVKM. Here the CDR3 reads CASTVDRGPGDTQYF. CDR3 in DNA: TGTGCCAGCACAGTGGACAGGGGCCCGGGAGATACGCAGTATTTT.